This entry describes one TCR beta chain. This specimen comes from a study of blood T cell repertoires in COVID-19. Authors' data handling: The assay estimated nucleated cells by amplifying reference gene primers. Profiling relied on immunoSEQ multiplex PCR, and the TCRdb table lists in-frame clones only, not all of them. From that table come the V and J calls and clone size; the DNA was used to work out D and trimming. This sample has 250,000 or so clones; roughly 90% occur once, and the top ten carry roughly 6.3%. The V and J ends lost 1 base and 4 bases respectively, with 10 bases between them. Germline values: CDR1 SEHNR, CDR2 FQNEAQ (reference sequence). The CDR3 length is 14 residues.

The sequence was obtained from a man in his 60s with acute or convalescent COVID-19. The sequencing sample was made of peripheral blood. The rearrangement uses TRBV7-9 and TRBJ1-2; D remains unclear. CDR3 nucleotides: TGTGCCAGCAGCTTAGACGGGAGTTCCTATGGCTACACCTTC. Translated: CASSLDGSSYGYTF. The whole variable domain, filled in from reference TRBV7-9 and TRBJ1-2, reads DTGVSQNPRHKITKRGQNVTFRCDPISEHNRLYWYRQTLGQGPEFLTYFQNEAQLEKSRLLSDRFSAERPKGSFSTLEIQRTEQGDSAMYLCASSLDGSSYGYTFGSGTRLTVV.